These 32 T cell receptor beta chains were all obtained from the same sample, sequenced in a study of T cells in Graves' hyperthyroidism and ophthalmopathy. It was RNA transcripts that yielded the amplified TCR beta CDR3 regions. HTBI primers were the set used in a first-round RT-PCR of the TCR CDR3. TCRdb ran MiXCR on the multiplex PCR reads and lists one entry per CDR3 protein. The sample has around 200,000 distinct CDR3 sequences, about a sixth seen once. Sample: blood. All receptors derive from a woman between 50 and 59 years old with Graves' hyperthyroidism.

Ten or more counts support this clonotype. The chain links TRBV4-1 to TRBJ1-4; 8 nucleotides line up with TRBD1. The CDR3 contains 14 residues. Germline CDR1 is MGHRA and CDR2 is YSYEKL. V lost 3 bases, J lost 8 bases, and 5 bases stayed unmatched. Here the CDR3 reads CASSQDRVREKLFF. The CDR3 coding sequence is TGCGCCAGCAGCCAGGACAGGGTACGAGAAAAACTGTTTTTT.

The sample holds many counts of this clonotype. CDR3 protein: CASSPLGPTYEQYF. The CDR3 bases are TGTGCCAGCAGCCCCCTCGGACCAACCTACGAGCAGTACTTC. V usage is TRBV14 and J usage is TRBJ2-7; no firm D call. CDR3 length: 14 residues. CDR1 and CDR2 (germline): SGHDN, FVKESK. Between the trimmed V and J ends, which lost 4 bases and 2 bases, there was a span of 12 bases. The entire variable domain, with the rest obtained from reference TRBV14 and TRBJ2-7, is as follows: EAGVTQFPSHSVIEKGQTVTLRCDPISGHDNLYWYRRVMGKEIKFLLHFVKESKQDESGMPNNRFLAERTGGTYSTLKVQPAELEDSGVYFCASSPLGPTYEQYFGPGTRLTVT.

The gene calls are TRBV5-5 and TRBJ1-6; D is uncertain. V was cut by 3 bases and J by 8 bases, with 12 bases left in between. CDR3 length: 14 residues. Germline loops: CDR1 SGHKS, CDR2 YYEKEE (reference sequence). The CDR3 nucleotides read TGTGCCAGCAGCTCACAGCTAGGAGATTCACCCCTCCACTTT. Encoded protein: CASSSQLGDSPLHF.

This clonotype has at least ten counts. The chain couples TRBV18 to TRBJ1-2; 7 positions agree with TRBD1. CDR1 is KGHSH, CDR2 LQKENI, per germline. The J segment lost 3 bases and the V segment lost 2 bases, leaving 9 bases of the junction unmatched. The CDR3 is made up of 16 amino acids. CDR3 nucleotides: TGTGCCAGCTCACCAGTACGGGACAGTGCCTACTATGGCTACACCTTC. Translating it yields CASSPVRDSAYYGYTF.

This clonotype showed up many times. V is TRBV5-1 and J is TRBJ1-2; maybe TRBD1 (6 bases). Looked up from germline, CDR1 is SGHRS and CDR2 is YFSETQ. The ends were cut back, 4 bases at V and 2 bases at J, with 9 bases in the middle. This CDR3 is built from 13 residues. Here the CDR3 DNA reads TGCGCCAGCAGCCCCGGACAGAACTATGGCTACACCTTC. This sequence encodes CASSPGQNYGYTF. Filled out from reference TRBV5-1 and TRBJ1-2, the complete variable domain reads KAGVTQTPRYLIKTRGQQVTLSCSPISGHRSVSWYQQTPGQGLQFLFEYFSETQRNKGNFPGRFSGRQFSNSRSEMNVSTLELGDSALYLCASSPGQNYGYTFGSGTRLTVV.

The CDR3 sequence: CASSPLGAIEQYF. The CDR3 region has the DNA TGTGCCAGCAGCCCCCTGGGGGCCATCGAGCAGTACTTC. The chain uses TRBV11-2 and TRBJ2-7, with a tentative D call TRBD1 (6 bases). Germline CDR1 and CDR2: SGHAT and FQNNGV. The germline V and J ends were trimmed by 5 bases and 6 bases, with 14 bases remaining between them. This CDR3 has 13 amino acids.

In this sample, this clonotype turned up many times. The chain links TRBV18 to TRBJ1-2, with TRBD1 identical over 8 bases. Unmatched junction bases numbered 6, after V lost 4 bases and J lost 2 bases. The CDR3 length is 15 residues. The germline V gene encodes CDR1 KGHSH and CDR2 LQKENI. The CDR3 region has the DNA TGTGCCAGCTCACAGGGACAGGTCGGAAACTATGGCTACACCTTC. Protein product: CASSQGQVGNYGYTF.

The J gene is TRBJ2-6, the V gene TRBV4-3; no reliable D call. The CDR3 loop spans 16 amino acids. From germline, CDR1 is LGHNA and CDR2 YSLEER. Trimming removed 0 bases from V and 0 bases from J, with 6 bases in between. Here the CDR3 reads CASSQEYSSGANVLTF. For the CDR3, the DNA is TGCGCCAGCAGCCAAGAATACAGCTCTGGGGCCAACGTCCTGACTTTC.

This clonotype came up many times. The V and J genes are TRBV6-1 and TRBJ1-2; TRBD1 aligns across 8 bases. Germline CDR1 reads MNHNS; CDR2 reads SASEGT. The length of the CDR3 is 12 residues. V dropped 5 bases and J dropped 5; count of bases not matched to a gene: 1. CDR3 sequence reads: CASSRTGYGYTF. The DNA for the CDR3 is TGTGCCAGCAGTAGGACAGGGTATGGCTACACCTTC.

This clonotype showed up just a few times. The chain recombines TRBV4-3 with TRBJ2-7, with D possibly matching TRBD2 (5 bases). The germline V and J ends were trimmed by 0 bases and 0 bases, with 18 bases remaining between them. Germline V gives CDR1 LGHNA, CDR2 YSLEER. The CDR3 has 18 amino acids. CDR3 coding DNA: TGCGCCAGCAGCCAAGATTTAGCGCGAGCGGTGAGCTCCTACGAGCAGTACTTC. Translating gives CASSQDLARAVSSYEQYF.

This clonotype was found many times. J is TRBJ2-1 and V is TRBV15; D unclear. V dropped 0 bases and J dropped 7 bases, with 4 bases sitting between them. The CDR3 totals 12 residues. CDR1 is LNHNV, CDR2 YYDKDF, per germline (reference sequence). Here the CDR3 reads CATSREENEQFF. The CDR3 nucleotides read TGTGCCACCAGCAGAGAAGAGAATGAGCAGTTCTTC.

Many counts were recorded for this clonotype. This chain connects TRBV27 to TRBJ1-4, with TRBD1 identical over 9 bases. Per the germline V gene, CDR1 is MNHEY and CDR2 is SMNVEV (reference sequence). CDR3 length: 16 residues. J was trimmed by 5 bases and V by 4 bases; bases with no gene match: 8. CDR3 coding DNA: TGTGCCAGCAGTTCCCTGGGACAGGGACTAAATGAAAAACTGTTTTTT. Translated: CASSSLGQGLNEKLFF. The entire variable domain, with the rest obtained from reference TRBV27 and TRBJ1-4, is as follows: EAQVTQNPRYLITVTGKKLTVTCSQNMNHEYMSWYRQDPGLGLRQIYYSMNVEVTDKGDVPEGYKVSRKEKRNFPLILESPSPNQTSLYFCASSSLGQGLNEKLFFGSGTQLSVL.

This clonotype was seen at least ten times. The J gene is TRBJ1-1, the V gene TRBV6-2 or TRBV6-3, with D perhaps TRBD1 (5 bases). This CDR3 has 14 residues. V lost 6 bases, J lost 3 bases, and 14 bases lay in between. Per the germline V gene, CDR1 is MNHEY and CDR2 is SVGEGT. CDR3 sequence reads: CASRGTGSYTEAFF. CDR3 nucleotides: TGTGCCAGCAGGGGAACAGGTTCGTACACTGAAGCTTTCTTT.

This clonotype was found many times. This sequence joins TRBV7-9 and TRBJ2-6; D not certain. V was cut by 1 base and J by 2 bases, with 12 bases left in between. Germline lookup yields CDR1 SEHNR and CDR2 FQNEAQ (reference sequence). This CDR3 spans 17 amino acids. CDR3 loop: CASSLGIGRTGANVLTF. The CDR3 DNA follows: TGTGCCAGCAGCTTAGGGATCGGACGGACTGGGGCCAACGTCCTGACTTTC.

This clonotype was recorded once. CDR3 region: CASSYPGQKQETQYF. In nucleotides, the CDR3 is TGTGCCAGCAGTTACCCTGGACAGAAGCAAGAGACCCAGTACTTC. V and J are TRBV6-5 and TRBJ2-5; D might be TRBD1 (6 bases). This CDR3 comprises 15 residues. Germline V gives CDR1 MNHEY, CDR2 SVGAGI. Trimming left V 2 bases short and J 2 bases short, with 12 bases between.

Many counts were recorded for this clonotype. The chain combines TRBV11-2 with TRBJ1-2; D not resolved. CDR3 size: 14 residues. Trimming shortened V by 1 base and J by 4 bases, and 10 bases separated the two germline ends. The germline gives CDR1 SGHAT, CDR2 FQNNGV. In DNA form, the CDR3 reads TGTGCCAGCAGCTTAGGTCCCGGAGGCTATGGCTACACCTTC. Its translation: CASSLGPGGYGYTF.

Here the CDR3 DNA reads TGTGCCAGCAGCTTGGACGACAGCGGTAACACTGAAGCTTTCTTT. Translating it yields CASSLDDSGNTEAFF. The V call is TRBV11-3, the J call TRBJ1-1, with D possibly being TRBD1 (5 bases). V lost 3 bases to trimming and J lost 2 bases, with 13 bases between them. The germline V gene encodes CDR1 SGHNT and CDR2 YENEEA. The CDR3 length is 15 residues.

This clonotype was detected ten times or more. This sequence joins TRBV20-1 and TRBJ2-7; 9 nucleotides align to TRBD1. With 3 bases clipped from V and 5 bases from J, the junction kept 11 bases outside the gene matches. There are 15 residues in the CDR3. Germline V gene lookup returns CDR1 DFQATT and CDR2 SNEGSKA (reference sequence). The CDR3, as DNA: TGCAGTGCTAGTGGCCCCGGGACAGGGTATGACGAGCAGTACTTC. Protein product: CSASGPGTGYDEQYF.

This clonotype has a count of ten or more. This chain connects TRBV20-1 to TRBJ1-2; tentative D call: TRBD1 (5 bases). Deletions cut 5 bases from V and 0 bases from J, with 13 bases between. The CDR3 contains 14 residues. Germline loops: CDR1 DFQATT, CDR2 SNEGSKA (reference sequence). The CDR3 bases are TGCAGTGCTTGGGGCCCGGGAGCTAACTATGGCTACACCTTC. Protein sequence: CSAWGPGANYGYTF.

Many counts were recorded for this clonotype. V and J are TRBV2 and TRBJ2-3; 9 positions match TRBD2. Germline V gene sequence: CDR1 SNHLY, CDR2 FYNNEI. The CDR3 spans 16 residues. The ends lost 2 bases at V and 0 bases at J; junction bases unmatched: 3. CDR3 coding DNA: TGTGCCAGCAGTGAAAGCGGGGGGTCTAGCACAGATACGCAGTATTTT. Translation gives CASSESGGSSTDTQYF.

The CDR3 nucleotides read TGTGCCAGCAGCCGAGGAAACGGTGAAAAACTGTTTTTT. This translates into CASSRGNGEKLFF. The V and J genes are TRBV11-1 and TRBJ1-4; D gene ambiguous. Deletions cut 5 bases from V and 7 bases from J, with 11 bases between. This CDR3 is built from 13 residues. The germline CDR1 and CDR2 sequences are SGHAT and FQDESV (reference sequence). Supplemented by reference TRBV11-1 and TRBJ1-4, the full variable domain reads EAEVAQSPRYKITEKSQAVAFWCDPISGHATLYWYRQILGQGPELLVQFQDESVVDDSQLPKDRFSAERLKGVDSTLKIQPAELGDSAMYLCASSRGNGEKLFFGSGTQLSVL.

This clonotype has only a few counts. The genes are TRBV6-2 or TRBV6-3 and TRBJ2-2; 12 positions agree with TRBD1. Trimming at V came to 5 bases and at J to 7 bases, leaving 8 bases not matched to a gene. From germline, CDR1 is MNHEY and CDR2 SVGEGT. This CDR3 region has 16 residues. The CDR3 DNA follows: TGTGCCAGCAGTAAACCGGGACAGGGGGCAATCGGGGAGCTGTTTTTT. The encoded protein is CASSKPGQGAIGELFF.

The CDR3 is CATRSQDPDEQYF. CDR3 sequence (DNA): TGTGCCACCAGGAGCCAAGACCCGGACGAGCAGTACTTC. J is TRBJ2-7 and V is TRBV3-1, with no clear D. Germline CDR1 and CDR2: LGHDT and YNNKEL (reference sequence). The CDR3 consists of 13 residues. V lost 10 bases, J lost 5 bases, and 18 bases lay in between.

Regarding this clonotype: At one boundary the junction diverges from the germline segment, which might be a read error. V usage is TRBV20-1 and J usage is TRBJ1-5; a weak D match, TRBD1 (5 bases). Per germline, CDR1 DFQATT and CDR2 SNEGSKA (reference sequence). The CDR3 extends over 15 amino acids. This CDR3 is CSATYGAGSKQPQHF. In DNA form, the CDR3 reads TGCAGTGCTACATACGGGGCGGGGAGCAAACAGCCCCAGCATTTT.

At least ten counts were recorded for this clonotype. V is TRBV6-1 and J is TRBJ2-7, with a possible D match to TRBD2 (6 bases). In germline, CDR1 is MNHNS, CDR2 SASEGT. The CDR3 runs 17 residues. Trimming shortened V by 5 bases and J by 1 base, and 21 bases separated the two germline ends. The CDR3 region has the DNA TGTGCCAGCAGTACGAGACTAGTTAGAAGGGGATCCTACGAGCAGTACTTC. It encodes CASSTRLVRRGSYEQYF.

This clonotype turned up a few times. V and J are TRBV5-5 and TRBJ1-2, with TRBD1 matching 9 bases. The V gene's germline CDR1 is SGHKS and CDR2 YYEKEE (reference sequence). V gave up 0 bases and J gave up 7 bases; unmatched junction bases: 4. This CDR3 comprises 14 residues. CDR3 nucleotide sequence: TGTGCCAGCAGCTTGGACAGGGGGCTCGGTGGCTACACCTTC. Protein sequence: CASSLDRGLGGYTF.

This clonotype was observed a handful of times. The chain is built from TRBV4-1 and TRBJ2-1, with TRBD2 matching 10 bases. The CDR3 sequence is 16 residues long. V lost 3 bases and J lost 7; bases outside the gene matches: 9. Germline V gene sequence: CDR1 MGHRA, CDR2 YSYEKL. This chain's CDR3 is CASSHIGLADRNEQFF. The DNA of the CDR3 is TGCGCCAGCAGCCATATTGGACTAGCGGACAGGAATGAGCAGTTCTTC.

This clonotype was counted at least ten times. The J gene is TRBJ2-3, the V gene TRBV20-1; the D is unclear. Germline V CDR1 and CDR2: DFQATT, SNEGSKA (reference sequence). The CDR3 totals 14 residues. V lost 0 bases to trimming and J lost 2 bases, with 9 bases between them. The CDR3 DNA sequence: TGCAGTGCTAGAGATAGGGAAACCACAGATACGCAGTATTTT. Translated, it gives CSARDRETTDTQYF.

This sequence joins TRBV19 and TRBJ2-7; possible D gene TRBD1, 6 bases. V gave up 7 bases and J gave up 3 bases, with 16 bases separating them. This CDR3 has 14 amino acids. Germline-derived CDR1 and CDR2 are LNHDA and SQIVND (reference sequence). CDR3 protein: CASKSRDNFYEQYF. CDR3 nucleotides: TGTGCCAGTAAGTCCAGGGACAACTTCTACGAGCAGTACTTC. Together with reference TRBV19 and TRBJ2-7, the CDR3 gives the full variable domain: DGGITQSPKYLFRKEGQNVTLSCEQNLNHDAMYWYRQDPGQGLRLIYYSQIVNDFQKGDIAEGYSVSREKKESFPLTVTSAQKNPTAFYLCASKSRDNFYEQYFGPGTRLTVT.

This clonotype was counted at least ten times. The rearrangement uses TRBV15 and TRBJ1-3, with D maybe TRBD1 (6 bases). V gave up 3 bases and J gave up 14 bases, with 23 bases separating them. Per germline, CDR1 LNHNV and CDR2 YYDKDF (reference sequence). The CDR3 sequence is 15 residues long. The CDR3 nucleotides are TGTGCCACCAGCAGCAACAGGGTGGGATTATGGAGGTTATATTTT. It is translated as CATSSNRVGLWRLYF. The whole variable domain, filled in from reference TRBV15 and TRBJ1-3, reads DAMVIQNPRYQVTQFGKPVTLSCSQTLNHNVMYWYQQKSSQAPKLLFHYYDKDFNNEADTPDNFQSRRPNTSFCFLDIRSPGLGDTAMYLCATSSNRVGLWRLYFGEGSWLTVV.

This clonotype has at least ten counts. The chain is built from TRBV27 and TRBJ1-6; no reliable D call. This CDR3 comprises 14 residues. Trimming took 7 bases from V and 10 from J, leaving 17 bases between them. Germline V gene sequence: CDR1 MNHEY, CDR2 SMNVEV (reference sequence). This chain's CDR3 is CASTLGGVSSPLHF. CDR3 sequence (DNA): TGTGCCAGCACCCTAGGCGGGGTCAGCTCACCCCTCCACTTT.

This clonotype appeared a few times. The rearrangement links TRBV5-1 to TRBJ1-3; D not resolved. The germline gives CDR1 SGHRS, CDR2 YFSETQ. V was shortened by 4 bases and J by 4 bases, with 12 bases between the two germline ends. The CDR3 is 14 amino acids. As DNA, the CDR3 is TGCGCCAGCAGCAATGGGTTCGCCGGAAACACCATATATTTT. It encodes CASSNGFAGNTIYF.